Shown below are 16 T cell receptor beta chains from a single sample sequenced in a study of cytomegalovirus exposure and HLA in healthy donors. The primer mix had 60 Vbeta and 13 Jbeta primers. TCRdb's copy holds only in-frame clones and misses some; the assay was immunoSEQ multiplex PCR. The sample carries approximately 120,000 clones, over 65% recorded once. Sequenced input: PBMCs. The receptors originated from a woman in her thirties or forties in good health and CMV-seronegative.

This clone was seen only a few times. V gene TRBV5-1 combines with J gene TRBJ2-5, with D possibly TRBD1 on 5 matching bases. This CDR3 is 14 amino acids long. The V end was cut by 4 bases, the J end by 1 base, with 11 bases between. CDR1 is SGHRS and CDR2 is YFSETQ in the germline V gene. The CDR3: CASSPADSQETQYF. Written as DNA, the CDR3 is TGCGCCAGCAGCCCAGCTGACAGCCAAGAGACCCAGTACTTC. The variable domain in full, with the rest retrieved from reference TRBV5-1 and TRBJ2-5, is KAGVTQTPRYLIKTRGQQVTLSCSPISGHRSVSWYQQTPGQGLQFLFEYFSETQRNKGNFPGRFSGRQFSNSRSEMNVSTLELGDSALYLCASSPADSQETQYFGPGTRLLVL.

This sequence joins TRBV10-1 and TRBJ2-2; the D is unclear. Germline V gives CDR1 WNHNN, CDR2 SYGVQD (reference sequence). V gave up 6 bases and J gave up 3 bases, with 8 bases separating them. The CDR3 has 13 amino acids. CDR3 loop: CASRLSDTGELFF. In DNA form, the CDR3 reads TGCGCCAGCAGGTTGAGCGACACCGGGGAGCTGTTTTTT.

The chain combines TRBV5-4 with TRBJ2-5; 9 bases align to TRBD1. The germline gives CDR1 SGHNT, CDR2 YYREEE (reference sequence). The junction had 5 bases not matched to a gene; V was cut back by 3 bases and J by 5 bases. This CDR3 comprises 14 residues. The CDR3: CASSSQGALETQYF. Written as DNA, the CDR3 is TGTGCCAGCAGCTCACAGGGGGCGCTTGAGACCCAGTACTTC.

The chain employs TRBV7-9 and TRBJ2-1; 10 nucleotides line up with TRBD2. Losses at the gene ends were 5 bases for V and 1 base for J; bases not matched to a gene: 8. This CDR3 has 17 residues. CDR1 and CDR2 from the germline V gene are SEHNR and FQNEAQ (reference sequence). CDR3 sequence: CASSPRTSGQSYNEQFF. DNA of the CDR3: TGTGCCAGCAGCCCAAGGACTAGCGGCCAATCCTACAATGAGCAGTTCTTC.

The chain employs TRBV29-1 and TRBJ2-1, with TRBD2 identical over 15 bases. J lost 2 bases, V lost 7 bases, and 6 bases had no gene match. The CDR3 is 16 amino acids. Germline CDR1 and CDR2: SQVTM and ANQGSEA. The CDR3 spells CSASGTSGRTYNEQFF. CDR3 coding DNA: TGCAGCGCCAGCGGGACTAGCGGGAGGACCTACAATGAGCAGTTCTTC.

The chain has TRBV5-1 and TRBJ2-1; D perhaps matches TRBD1 (6 bases). The CDR3 extends over 13 amino acids. Trimming took 3 bases from V and 3 from J, leaving 7 bases between them. Germline V lookup: CDR1 SGHRS, CDR2 YFSETQ. In nucleotides, the CDR3 is TGCGCCAGCAGCTCGGACAGCTACAATGAGCAGTTCTTC. Protein: CASSSDSYNEQFF.

The chain has TRBV11-2 and TRBJ1-3; possible D gene TRBD1, 5 bases. V was clipped by 7 bases and J by 4 bases, with 17 bases between them. Germline V gives CDR1 SGHAT, CDR2 FQNNGV. CDR3 length: 15 amino acids. The CDR3 reads CASTPGVRGGNTIYF. The CDR3 DNA follows: TGTGCCAGCACCCCGGGGGTACGAGGCGGAAACACCATATATTTT.

The J gene is TRBJ1-2, the V gene TRBV28; possibly TRBD1 for D (6 bases). Germline CDR1 and CDR2: MDHEN and SYDVKM. Deletions cut 6 bases from V and 7 bases from J, with 15 bases between. The CDR3 spans 13 residues. CDR3 nucleotides: TGTGCCAGCAGCCCGCGACAGGTTGGTGGCTACACCTTC. As protein: CASSPRQVGGYTF.

This chain joins TRBV6-5 and TRBJ2-1; TRBD2 is a possible D gene (6 bases). Deletions cut 7 bases from V and 5 bases from J, with 15 bases between. This CDR3 contains 14 residues. Germline CDR1 reads MNHEY; CDR2 reads SVGAGI. This CDR3 is CASKKPTGDNEQFF. The CDR3 bases are TGTGCCAGCAAGAAGCCTACGGGGGACAATGAGCAGTTCTTC.

This chain connects TRBV6-1 to TRBJ2-7; possible D gene TRBD2, 6 bases. V was pared by 2 bases and J by 5 bases, with 22 bases between. Germline values: CDR1 MNHNS, CDR2 SASEGT. This CDR3 has 17 amino acids. The DNA for the CDR3 is TGTGCCAGCAGTGAATCCCCCCCGGGAGCAAGTATCCACGAGCAGTACTTC. Protein sequence: CASSESPPGASIHEQYF.

The V gene is TRBV10-3, the J gene TRBJ1-1; TRBD1 might be the D (5 bases). Trimming took 8 bases from V and 3 from J, leaving 13 bases between them. There are 13 residues in the CDR3. Per germline, CDR1 ENHRY and CDR2 SYGVKD. The DNA of the CDR3 is TGTGCCATCGGGGCAGGCTGGGACACTGAAGCTTTCTTT. This encodes CAIGAGWDTEAFF.

The V call is TRBV7-2, the J call TRBJ2-3; 9 bases map to TRBD1. The J segment lost 5 bases and the V segment lost 7 bases, leaving 7 bases of the junction unmatched. CDR1 and CDR2 (germline): SGHTA, FQGNSA. The CDR3 runs 14 residues. In nucleotides, the CDR3 is TGTGCCAGCACTTCGGGACAGGGATTAGATACGCAGTATTTT. Encoded protein: CASTSGQGLDTQYF.

J is TRBJ2-5 and V is TRBV2, with D maybe TRBD1 (7 bases). The end of the DNA fits TRBJ2-7 better, so the J call may be wrong. This CDR3 is built from 15 residues. Germline-derived CDR1 and CDR2 are SNHLY and FYNNEI. The CDR3 region has the DNA TGTGCCAGCACAGGGGGACTTTCCCCGCTCTACGAGCAGTACTTC. Amino acids: CASTGGLSPLYEQYF.

J is TRBJ1-1 and V is TRBV6-5; D is perhaps TRBD1 (6 bases). Trimming shortened V by 1 base and J by 1 base, and 10 bases separated the two germline ends. Germline-derived CDR1 and CDR2 are MNHEY and SVGAGI. This CDR3 has 15 amino acids. CDR3 loop: CASSYYSDRNTEAFF. The CDR3 DNA follows: TGTGCCAGCAGTTACTACTCGGACAGGAACACTGAAGCTTTCTTT.

Remarks on this clone: Other DNA sequences within the sample encode an identical CDR3. This chain links TRBV27 with TRBJ1-1; possibly TRBD1 for D (5 bases). Trimming removed 3 bases from V and 2 bases from J, with 7 bases in between. The V gene's germline CDR1 is MNHEY and CDR2 SMNVEV (reference sequence). The CDR3 loop spans 13 amino acids. The CDR3 protein is CASSLTVNTEAFF. The CDR3 DNA follows: TGTGCCAGCAGTTTGACAGTAAACACTGAAGCTTTCTTT.

CDR3 DNA sequence: TGTGCCAGCAGCAAAGATCCGCCCGGGGTATATCAGCCCCAGCATTTT. It encodes CASSKDPPGVYQPQHF. The chain joins TRBV21-1 to TRBJ1-5. TRBV21-1 is a recognized pseudogene. The length of the CDR3 is 16 residues.